The present T cell receptor (beta chain) was sequenced within a study of T-cell reconstitution after alpha-beta-depleted transplantation in children. CDR1 SSHAT and CDR2 FNYEAQ come from the germline V gene (reference sequence). V gave up 2 bases and J gave up 5 bases, with 12 bases separating them. CDR3 size: 15 residues. Many counts were recorded for this clonotype. Unique molecular identifiers tagged the TCRbeta library. A single record per CDR3 protein comes from TCRdb applying MiXCR to the PCR reads. Among around 200,000 distinct CDR3 sequences listed, approximately 9.5% were seen once. The sequences come from PBMCs from the stem cell graft donor, collected from the stem cell graft. This rearrangement joins TRBV7-7 to TRBJ1-4; D gene unclear. The sequence was collected from a human donor who donated a stem cell graft to a child with acute lymphoblastic leukemia. CDR3 in amino acids: CASSLTTGPNEKLFF. CDR3 in DNA: TGTGCCAGCAGCTTAACTACCGGGCCCAATGAAAAACTGTTTTTT.